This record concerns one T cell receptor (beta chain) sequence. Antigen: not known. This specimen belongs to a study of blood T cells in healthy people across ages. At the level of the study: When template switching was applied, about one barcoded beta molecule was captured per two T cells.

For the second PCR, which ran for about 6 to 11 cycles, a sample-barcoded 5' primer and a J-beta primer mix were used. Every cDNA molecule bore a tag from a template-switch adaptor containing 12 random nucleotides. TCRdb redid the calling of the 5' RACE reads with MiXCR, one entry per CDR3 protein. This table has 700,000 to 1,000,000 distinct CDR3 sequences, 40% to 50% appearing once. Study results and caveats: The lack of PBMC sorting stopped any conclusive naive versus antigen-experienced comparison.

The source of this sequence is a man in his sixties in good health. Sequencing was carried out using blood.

CDR3 amino acids: CASSVSQGREQYF. The CDR3 bases are TGTGCCAGCAGCGTCTCGCAGGGTCGCGAGCAGTACTTC. The gene calls are TRBV7-3 and TRBJ2-5; tentative D call: TRBD1 (5 bases). The assigned J gene may be wrong: the sequence end matches TRBJ2-7 better. The CDR3 is made up of 13 amino acids. In germline, CDR1 is SGHTA, CDR2 FQGTGA.